This TCR beta chain was profiled in a study of shared clonotypes between healthy human individuals. Overall study context: For every donor, three CD4 naive, three CD4 memory, two CD8 naive and one CD8 memory plates were used.

Germline values: CDR1 MNHNS, CDR2 SASEGT. The CDR3 totals 16 residues. Trimming cost V 2 bases and J 0 bases, with 14 bases left between them. An assay was performed, and its level was deep. Genomic DNA per cell subset filled all wells of several immunoSEQ plates. Here immunoSEQ multiplex PCR was the method, and the copy in TCRdb shows in-frame clones only, minus some. The data show under 2.5 million clones, around 92% seen once. Negatively enriched CD4+ T cells were divided by CD45RA into naive and memory. The sequence came from a young man in good health. Some clones in this sample may be carry-over from other donors' samples. Sequencing was done on a sample of naive CD4+ T cells from PBMCs. As to subset: CD45RA+ positively selected. The chain employs TRBV6-1 and TRBJ2-7; D is undetermined. CDR3 loop: CASSEFSGRNSYEQYF. The CDR3, as DNA: TGTGCCAGCAGTGAATTCTCCGGACGAAACTCCTACGAGCAGTACTTC.